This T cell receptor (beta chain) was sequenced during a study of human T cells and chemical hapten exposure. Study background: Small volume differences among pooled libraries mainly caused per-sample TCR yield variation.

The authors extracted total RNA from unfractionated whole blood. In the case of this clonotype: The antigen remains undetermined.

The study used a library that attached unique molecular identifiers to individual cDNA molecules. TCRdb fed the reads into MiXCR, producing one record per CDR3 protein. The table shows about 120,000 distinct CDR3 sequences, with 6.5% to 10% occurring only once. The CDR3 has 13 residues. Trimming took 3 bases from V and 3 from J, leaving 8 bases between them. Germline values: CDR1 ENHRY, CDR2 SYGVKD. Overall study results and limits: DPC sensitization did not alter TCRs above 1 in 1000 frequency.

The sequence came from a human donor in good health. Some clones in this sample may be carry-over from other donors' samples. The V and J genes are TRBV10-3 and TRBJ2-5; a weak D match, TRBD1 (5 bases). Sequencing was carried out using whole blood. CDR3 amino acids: CAISERGEETQYF. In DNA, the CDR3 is TGTGCCATCAGTGAAAGGGGTGAAGAGACCCAGTACTTC.